The rows below give T cell receptor beta chains drawn from one sample of a study of T cell responses to AZD1222 COVID-19 vaccine. Sequencing was performed with immunoSEQ multiplex PCR; in TCRdb, only in-frame clones are kept and a portion is missing. The sample carries about 190,000 clones, 75% to 90% recorded once. The sequenced sample was peripheral blood, obtained on day 0 of MenACWY control vaccination. The receptors originated from an adult in good health. Each CDR3 is given with its conserved first and last residue. The D gene is left open where the match is weak. Some rows mark clone size as missing; the rest say once, few, many or name a class of expanded clone.

clone size: .
V gene: TRBV4-2
D gene: .
J gene: TRBJ1-1
CDR3 DNA: TGTGCCAGCAGCCAAGAGGCAGGGGAGGTGGCTGAAGCTTTCTTT
CDR3 protein: CASSQEAGEVAEAFF

clone size: .
V gene: TRBV7-3
D gene: .
J gene: TRBJ2-6
CDR3 DNA: TGTGCCAGCAGCTTAACCCAGGGCGGTACAGGGGCCAACGTCCTGACTTTC
CDR3 protein: CASSLTQGGTGANVLTF

clone size: few
V gene: TRBV5-1
D gene: .
J gene: TRBJ2-2
CDR3 DNA: TGCGCCAGCAGCTGGGCCGGGGAGCTGTTTTTT
CDR3 protein: CASSWAGELFF

clone size: .
V gene: TRBV21-1
D gene: .
J gene: TRBJ1-5
CDR3 DNA: TGTGCCAGCGGAGGACGGGACAGGGTAAATGTGGGCAATCAGCCCCAGCATTTT
CDR3 protein: CASGGRDRVNVGNQPQHF

clone size: .
V gene: TRBV6-2/TRBV6-3
D gene: .
J gene: TRBJ2-3
CDR3 DNA: TGTGCCAGCAGCCCAGAGGACATGATCACAGATACGCAGTATTTT
CDR3 protein: CASSPEDMITDTQYF

clone size: .
V gene: TRBV7-9
D gene: TRBD2
J gene: TRBJ2-5
CDR3 DNA: TGTGCCAGCAGCTTACTGGGCGGGGGGACCATCCAAGAGACCCAGTACTTC
CDR3 protein: CASSLLGGGTIQETQYF

clone size: .
V gene: TRBV29-1
D gene: .
J gene: TRBJ1-5
CDR3 DNA: TGCAGCGTTGAAGTCAATAGCAATCAGCCCCAGCATTTT
CDR3 protein: CSVEVNSNQPQHF

clone size: .
V gene: TRBV28
D gene: .
J gene: TRBJ1-1
CDR3 DNA: TGTGCCAGCACCCAATGGGGGGGAACAGATTACACTGAAGCTTTCTTT
CDR3 protein: CASTQWGGTDYTEAFF

clone size: .
V gene: TRBV15
D gene: TRBD1
J gene: TRBJ1-5
CDR3 DNA: TGTGCCACCAGTGGGACAGGGATAGGCCAGCCCCAGCATTTT
CDR3 protein: CATSGTGIGQPQHF

clone size: .
V gene: TRBV13
D gene: .
J gene: TRBJ2-2
CDR3 DNA: TGTGCCAGCAGCTTTAGCACAGCTGGCGGGGAGCTGTTTTTT
CDR3 protein: CASSFSTAGGELFF

clone size: .
V gene: TRBV5-5
D gene: .
J gene: TRBJ1-5
CDR3 DNA: TGTGCCAGCAGCCAAGAACACAATCAGCCCCAGCATTTT
CDR3 protein: CASSQEHNQPQHF

clone size: .
V gene: TRBV5-4
D gene: .
J gene: TRBJ2-3
CDR3 DNA: TGTGCCAGCAGCCTGACGGCACTCAGCACAGATACGCAGTATTTT
CDR3 protein: CASSLTALSTDTQYF

clone size: .
V gene: TRBV6-4
D gene: .
J gene: TRBJ1-5
CDR3 DNA: TGTGCCAGCAGTGAGACACAGGGAGGGGGTCAGCCCCAGCATTTT
CDR3 protein: CASSETQGGGQPQHF

clone size: .
V gene: TRBV6-2/TRBV6-3
D gene: .
J gene: TRBJ1-5
CDR3 DNA: TGTGCCAGCAGTTACTCGCATTTGACTCAGCCCCAGCATTTT
CDR3 protein: CASSYSHLTQPQHF

clone size: .
V gene: TRBV2
D gene: .
J gene: TRBJ2-7
CDR3 DNA: TGTGCCAGCAGGTTGAGAGCCTACGAGCAGTACTTC
CDR3 protein: CASRLRAYEQYF

clone size: .
V gene: TRBV7-9
D gene: .
J gene: TRBJ2-7
CDR3 DNA: TGTGCCAGCAGCCCAGAATGGCAATCTTACGAGCAGTACTTC
CDR3 protein: CASSPEWQSYEQYF

clone size: .
V gene: TRBV21-1
D gene: .
J gene: TRBJ1-6
CDR3 DNA: TGTGCCAGCAGCGCACTTCACAGCTACTCCTATAATTCACCCCTCCACTTT
CDR3 protein: CASSALHSYSYNSPLHF

clone size: .
V gene: TRBV14
D gene: .
J gene: TRBJ2-1
CDR3 DNA: TGTGCCAGCAGCCAAGCAGCTAAGCAGTTCTTC
CDR3 protein: CASSQAAKQFF